Listed here are 2 T cell receptor beta chains from one sample, sequenced in a study of identical twins. TCRdb passed the 5' RACE reads through MiXCR, listing each CDR3 protein once. Altogether some 660,000 distinct CDR3 sequences are present, 8.6% being singletons, with the ten largest covering 0.75% to 1%. The same sample was also studied in work on yellow fever vaccine responses in identical twins.

What was sequenced was PBMCs. All receptors come from a woman between 18 and 29 years old in good health.

This clonotype was detected many times. This chain joins TRBV12-3 or TRBV12-4 and TRBJ2-2, with no clear D. V lost 7 bases and J lost 1, with 7 bases in between. CDR3 length: 13 residues. The DNA of the CDR3 is TGTGCCAGCACATCGCAGAACACCGGGGAGCTGTTTTTT. Residues: CASTSQNTGELFF.

Ten or more counts support this clonotype. The V gene is TRBV25-1, the J gene TRBJ2-3, with 7 bases identical to TRBD2. Trimming took 4 bases from V and 4 from J; bases not matched to a gene: 11. CDR3 length equals 16 residues. Germline loops: CDR1 MGHDK, CDR2 SYGVNS. Here the CDR3 reads CASSGKRAGVSDTQYF. For the CDR3, the DNA is TGTGCCAGCAGTGGGAAGCGTGCGGGGGTATCAGATACGCAGTATTTT.